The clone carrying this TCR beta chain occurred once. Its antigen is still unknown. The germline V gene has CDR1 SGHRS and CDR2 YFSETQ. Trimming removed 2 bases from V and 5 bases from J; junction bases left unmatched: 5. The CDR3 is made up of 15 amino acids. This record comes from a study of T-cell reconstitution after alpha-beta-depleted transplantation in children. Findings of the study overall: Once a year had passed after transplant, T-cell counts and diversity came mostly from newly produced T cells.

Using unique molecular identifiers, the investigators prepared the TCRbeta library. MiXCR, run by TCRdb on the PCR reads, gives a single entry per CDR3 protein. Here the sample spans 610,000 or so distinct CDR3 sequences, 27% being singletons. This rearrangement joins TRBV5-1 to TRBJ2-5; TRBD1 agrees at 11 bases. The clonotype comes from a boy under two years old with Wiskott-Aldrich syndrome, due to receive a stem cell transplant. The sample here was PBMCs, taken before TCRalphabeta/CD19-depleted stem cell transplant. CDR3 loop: CASSFGQGATETQYF. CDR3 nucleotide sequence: TGCGCCAGCAGCTTCGGACAGGGGGCGACGGAGACCCAGTACTTC.